In its sample, the clone carrying this TCR beta chain was seen once. Cohorts were based on clinical histories the participants reported. This sample was included in a study of blood T cell repertoires in COVID-19. Overall study: Material from acute and convalescent COVID-19 was sourced from the United States, Italy and Spain. PBMCs, B-cell-depleted T cells, or T cells were the source of the cDNA or gDNA that made up the material.

Germline assignment: CDR1 MNHNS and CDR2 SASEGT. This CDR3 has 14 amino acids. Trimming took 1 base from V and 0 from J, leaving 6 bases between them. Source study methods: Nucleated cell counts were estimated from reference gene primer amplification. Clones were read by immunoSEQ multiplex PCR, and TCRdb kept only the in-frame ones, dropping some. V and J calls and clone size are given by that table; D and trimming were obtained from the DNA. The table includes some 260,000 clones, roughly 90% detected once. This TCR derives from a woman aged 25 to 45 with acute COVID-19. V gene TRBV6-1 combines with J gene TRBJ1-1; the D gene is possibly TRBD1 (5 bases). The specimen sequenced was PBMCs or T cells enriched from blood (not recorded which). CDR3 protein: CASSEDRLNTEAFF. The CDR3 DNA reads TGTGCCAGCAGTGAAGACAGGCTGAACACTGAAGCTTTCTTT.